This T cell receptor (beta chain) was documented in a study of PD-1 blockade in classical Hodgkin lymphoma. Every patient was affected by relapse after autologous stem cell transplantation, while exposure to brentuximab vedotin was not uniform. The CDR3 is 13 amino acids. Trimming shortened V by 7 bases and J by 2 bases, and 11 bases separated the two germline ends. CDR1 MNHEY and CDR2 SMNVEV come from the germline V gene (reference sequence). The repertoire was sequenced with immunoSEQ multiplex PCR; TCRdb's copy has only in-frame clones and lacks some. This sample has 40,000 to 45,000 clones, with around 80% found just once.

Sample: peripheral blood mononuclear cells (PBMCs), taken at baseline. This sequence was found in a human donor with classical Hodgkin lymphoma. V is TRBV27 and J is TRBJ1-1; unclear D gene. The CDR3 nucleotides read TGTGCCAGCAAAGGAGCCTCCAACACTGAAGCTTTCTTT. It yields the protein CASKGASNTEAFF.